These 8 T cell receptor beta chains were all obtained from the same sample, sequenced in a study of Graves' ophthalmopathy and Graves' hyperthyroidism. CDR3 regions of TCR beta were amplified from RNA transcripts. HTBI primers were employed in first-round RT-PCR, then a second-round multiplex PCR followed. TCRdb fed the multiplex PCR reads into MiXCR, producing one record per CDR3 protein. This sample has around 660,000 distinct CDR3 sequences, with over 40% found just once. The material sequenced was peripheral blood. These receptors all come from an adult man with Graves' ophthalmopathy.

This chain links TRBV5-6 with TRBJ2-2, with no clear D. Germline lookup yields CDR1 SGHDT and CDR2 YYEEEE. The CDR3 sequence is 14 residues long. V was shortened by 5 bases and J by 3 bases, with 11 bases between the two germline ends. This CDR3 is CASSSILYTGELFF. For the CDR3, the DNA is TGTGCCAGCAGTTCCATACTATACACCGGGGAGCTGTTTTTT. Complete variable domain (other parts from reference TRBV5-6 and TRBJ2-2): DAGVTQSPTHLIKTRGQQVTLRCSPKSGHDTVSWYQQALGQGPQFIFQYYEEEERQRGNFPDRFSGHQFPNYSSELNVNALLLGDSALYLCASSSILYTGELFFGEGSRLTVL.

This clonotype was counted only a few times. The rearrangement uses TRBV5-1 and TRBJ2-2, with 7 bases matching TRBD2. Germline V CDR1 and CDR2: SGHRS, YFSETQ. The CDR3 has 14 residues. With V trimmed by 0 bases and J by 6 bases, 2 bases remained unmatched. In DNA form, the CDR3 reads TGCGCCAGCAGCTTGGCCCGGGGGGCCGGGGAGCTGTTTTTT. This codes for CASSLARGAGELFF.

This chain connects TRBV5-8 to TRBJ2-5, with 7 bases fitting TRBD1. J was trimmed by 4 bases and V by 7 bases; bases with no gene match: 7. Germline loops: CDR1 SGHTS, CDR2 YDEGEE. The CDR3 is made up of 13 amino acids. CDR3: CASAGGLLETQYF. The CDR3 bases are TGTGCCAGCGCAGGGGGATTACTAGAGACCCAGTACTTC.

In regard to this clonotype: A read error may be the cause here, since a much bigger clone is one base away. V gene TRBV7-9 combines with J gene TRBJ2-2; D not resolved. CDR3 length: 13 residues. Germline V gives CDR1 SEHNR, CDR2 FQNEAQ (reference sequence). Trimming removed 8 bases from V and 5 bases from J, with 12 bases in between. CDR3 sequence (DNA): TGTGCCAGCGGCCCCCCCTATACCGGGGAGCTGTTTTTT. It is translated as CASGPPYTGELFF.

This clonotype was detected many times. CDR3 amino acids: CASSLEGPAQSLYNSPLHF. The CDR3, as DNA: TGTGCCAGCAGCTTAGAGGGCCCAGCCCAGTCCCTCTATAATTCACCCCTCCACTTT. This chain uses TRBV7-2 with TRBJ1-6; D remains unclear. The ends were cut back, 1 base at V and 3 bases at J, with 19 bases in the middle. CDR3 length: 19 residues. The germline gives CDR1 SGHTA, CDR2 FQGNSA.

The chain uses TRBV10-3 and TRBJ2-5; a weak D match, TRBD2 (6 bases). The CDR3 is made up of 15 amino acids. Germline CDR1 and CDR2: ENHRY and SYGVKD. Between the trimmed V and J ends, which lost 4 bases and 4 bases, there was a span of 16 bases. DNA for the CDR3: TGTGCCATCAGTGTGAAGGAGGGGACTCGAGAGACCCAGTACTTC. This translates into CAISVKEGTRETQYF.

The chain joins TRBV10-3 to TRBJ2-1; 8 nucleotides align to TRBD1. V shed 3 bases and J 6 bases; nucleotides not matched to a gene: 1. This CDR3 is built from 13 residues. Germline V gives CDR1 ENHRY, CDR2 SYGVKD. The CDR3 loop reads CAISETGGNEQFF. CDR3 DNA sequence: TGTGCCATCAGTGAAACAGGGGGCAATGAGCAGTTCTTC.

Turning to this clonotype: Its ends do not fully match the called genes, so a read error is possible. The genes are TRBV10-3 and TRBJ2-5, with D perhaps assigned TRBD1 or TRBD2 (5 bases each). CDR1 is ENHRY and CDR2 is SYGVKD in the germline V gene. CDR3 length: 14 amino acids. This CDR3 reads CAVSETGQTETQYF. Written as DNA, the CDR3 is TGTGCCGTCAGTGAGACGGGGCAGACAGAGACCCAGTACTTC.